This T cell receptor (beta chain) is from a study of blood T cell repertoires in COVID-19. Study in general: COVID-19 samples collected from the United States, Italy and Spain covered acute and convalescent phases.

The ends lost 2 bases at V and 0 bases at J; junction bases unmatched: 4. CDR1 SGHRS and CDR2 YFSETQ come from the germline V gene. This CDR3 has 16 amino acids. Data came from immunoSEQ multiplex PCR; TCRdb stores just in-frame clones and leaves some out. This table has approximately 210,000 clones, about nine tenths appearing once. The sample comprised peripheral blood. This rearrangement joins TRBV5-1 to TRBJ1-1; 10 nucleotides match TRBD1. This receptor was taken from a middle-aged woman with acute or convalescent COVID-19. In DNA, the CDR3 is TGCGCCAGCAGCTTCCAGGACAGGGGGGTGAACACTGAAGCTTTCTTT. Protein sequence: CASSFQDRGVNTEAFF.